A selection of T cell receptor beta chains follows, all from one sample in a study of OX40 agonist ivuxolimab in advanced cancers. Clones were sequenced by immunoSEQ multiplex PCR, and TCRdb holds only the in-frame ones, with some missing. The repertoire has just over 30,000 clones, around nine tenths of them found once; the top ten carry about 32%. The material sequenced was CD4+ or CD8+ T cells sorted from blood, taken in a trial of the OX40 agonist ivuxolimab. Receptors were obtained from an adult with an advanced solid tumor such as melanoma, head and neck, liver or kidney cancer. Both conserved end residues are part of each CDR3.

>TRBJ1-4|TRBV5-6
CASSLELKDEKLFF
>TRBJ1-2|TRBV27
CASSSGPVGGYTF
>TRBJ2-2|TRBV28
CASSLRGLTGELFF
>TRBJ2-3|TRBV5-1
CASSLAGTDTQYF
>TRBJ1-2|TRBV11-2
CASSLDPSGGLNYGYTF
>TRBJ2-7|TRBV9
CASSPPGGRAYEQYF
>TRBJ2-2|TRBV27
CASSSGTGNTGELFF
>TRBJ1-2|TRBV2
CASVRGNYGYTF
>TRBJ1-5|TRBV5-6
CASSLGSEDQPQHF
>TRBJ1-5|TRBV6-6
CASSYHINSNQPQHF
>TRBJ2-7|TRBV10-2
CASSTGTGGFEQYF
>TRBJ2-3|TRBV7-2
CASSMDISGYSSTDTQYF
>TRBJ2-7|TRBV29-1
CSVELTSATYEQYF
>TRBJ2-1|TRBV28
CASSPQGQGAHNEQFF
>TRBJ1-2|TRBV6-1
CASSGTGSGNGYTF
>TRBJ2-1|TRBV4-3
CASSQDRSGSDEQFF
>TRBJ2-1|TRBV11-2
CASSLGLAGDGEQFF
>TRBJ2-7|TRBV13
CASSLGIGMYEQYF
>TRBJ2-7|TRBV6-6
CAVGRVEEQYF
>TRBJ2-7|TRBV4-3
CASSQDSPSEQYF
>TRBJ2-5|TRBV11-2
CASSPGQGVQETQYF
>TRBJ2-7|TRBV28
CASSPATLYEQYF
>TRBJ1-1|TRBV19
CASSSGRRNTEAFF
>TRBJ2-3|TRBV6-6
CASSLPFDTQYF
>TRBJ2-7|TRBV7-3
CASRQTGTGPYEQYF
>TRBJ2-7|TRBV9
CASSVATGGDEQYF
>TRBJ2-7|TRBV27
CASSPLAAVYEQYF
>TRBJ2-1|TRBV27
CASSTTGVEQFF
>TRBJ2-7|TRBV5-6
CASSFGKTYEQYF
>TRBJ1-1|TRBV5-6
CASSLDPIGSNTEAFF
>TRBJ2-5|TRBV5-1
CASSLTNVKETQYF
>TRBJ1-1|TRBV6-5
CASSYGPGTEAFF
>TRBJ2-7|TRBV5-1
CASSYGRVAYEQYF
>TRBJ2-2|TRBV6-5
CASSYSGGGELFF
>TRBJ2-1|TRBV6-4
CASSDSTGGNEQFF
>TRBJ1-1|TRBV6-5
CASRTTGDTEAFF
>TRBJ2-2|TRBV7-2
CASSSTVNTGELFF
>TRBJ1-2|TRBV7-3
CASSLATTGRGYTF
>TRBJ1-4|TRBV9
CASSVDGTGGEKLFF